The 20 T cell receptor beta chains presented below share a single source sample, sequenced in a study of cytomegalovirus exposure and HLA in healthy donors. Primers for the PCR totalled 60 Vbeta and 13 Jbeta. This table comes from immunoSEQ multiplex PCR, and its TCRdb copy is limited to in-frame clones, with some not included. The table includes a few hundred thousand clones, about 79% detected once. The sample consisted of PBMCs. Every receptor here comes from a man aged 18 to 30 in good health and CMV-seronegative.

The chain combines TRBV7-2 with TRBJ1-4, with D perhaps matching TRBD1 (5 bases). Trimming took off 7 bases at V and 8 bases at J, with 20 bases between the two ends. In germline, CDR1 is SGHTA, CDR2 FQGNSA. The CDR3 totals 15 residues. CDR3 residues: CASTPLGRGGEKLFF. The CDR3 DNA sequence: TGTGCCAGCACCCCTCTAGGGAGGGGAGGCGAAAAACTGTTTTTT.

In the case of this clone: Sequence at one end of the junction differs from germline and may be a read error. The chain recombines TRBV5-6 with TRBJ1-2; D gene unclear. CDR1 SGHDT and CDR2 YYEEEE come from the germline V gene. CDR3 size: 16 residues. CDR3: CAGSLLTESGFRGYTF. Here the CDR3 DNA reads TGTGCCGGCAGCTTGTTAACGGAAAGCGGTTTTCGGGGCTACACCTTC.

The chain employs TRBV19 and TRBJ1-2; TRBD1 matches 7 bases. Germline assignment: CDR1 LNHDA and CDR2 SQIVND (reference sequence). CDR3 length: 16 amino acids. The J segment lost 1 base and the V segment lost 7 bases, leaving 12 bases of the junction unmatched. DNA of the CDR3: TGTGCCAGTACCCTAACGAGGCCAGGGGGTAACTATGGCTACACCTTC. Translating it yields CASTLTRPGGNYGYTF.

V is TRBV4-2 and J is TRBJ2-2, with TRBD2 identical over 9 bases. The ends lost 0 bases at V and 3 bases at J; junction bases unmatched: 8. CDR1 is LGHNA and CDR2 is YNFKEQ in the germline V gene. This CDR3 has 18 amino acids. In DNA form, the CDR3 reads TGTGCCAGCAGCCAAGATTTACTTAGCGGGAGTGACACCGGGGAGCTGTTTTTT. It encodes CASSQDLLSGSDTGELFF.

Here the CDR3 reads CASSGWGEGTEAFF. The CDR3 nucleotides read TGTGCCAGCAGTGGTTGGGGTGAGGGCACTGAAGCTTTCTTT. The chain carries TRBV6-5 and TRBJ1-1; no clear D. The CDR3 spans 14 residues. Trimming stripped 5 bases from V and 4 bases from J, with 14 bases between. In germline, CDR1 is MNHEY, CDR2 SVGAGI.

The chain joins TRBV11-3 to TRBJ2-1; D is perhaps TRBD1 (6 bases). The V and J ends lost 6 bases and 0 bases respectively, with 9 bases between them. The CDR3 is made up of 14 amino acids. CDR1 and CDR2 from the germline V gene are SGHNT and YENEEA. The CDR3 DNA reads TGTGCCAGCAGAATGGACAGCTCCTACAATGAGCAGTTCTTC. Translation: CASRMDSSYNEQFF. The full variable domain, with the rest looked up from reference TRBV11-3 and TRBJ2-1, is EAGVVQSPRYKIIEKKQPVAFWCNPISGHNTLYWYLQNLGQGPELLIRYENEEAVDDSQLPKDRFSAERLKGVDSTLKIQPAELGDSAVYLCASRMDSSYNEQFFGPGTRLTVL.

The CDR3, as DNA: TGTGCCAGCACAGTTTACGAGCAGTACTTC. This encodes CASTVYEQYF. The chain couples TRBV6-4 to TRBJ2-7; D uncertain. There are 10 residues in the CDR3. V was pared by 7 bases and J by 4 bases, with 5 bases between. Germline lookup yields CDR1 MRHNA and CDR2 SNTAGT.

This sequence joins TRBV6-5 and TRBJ2-1; unclear D gene. Germline CDR1 MNHEY, CDR2 SVGAGI. The CDR3 length is 15 residues. V was cut by 0 bases and J by 3 bases, with 9 bases left in between. CDR3 DNA sequence: TGTGCCAGCAGTTACTCGTTTAGAATCTACAATGAGCAGTTCTTC. Translation: CASSYSFRIYNEQFF.

CDR3 DNA: TGTGCCAGCAGTGGGCGGGCAGAGAAATACGAGCAGTACTTC. Translating it yields CASSGRAEKYEQYF. The chain combines TRBV2 with TRBJ2-7; D is perhaps TRBD2 (5 bases). V lost 4 bases and J 4 bases, leaving 14 bases between the germline ends. This CDR3 comprises 14 residues. Germline CDR1 reads SNHLY; CDR2 reads FYNNEI.

The chain recombines TRBV21-1 with TRBJ2-6; the table gives TRBD1 as D, unverified against the DNA. TRBV21-1 corresponds to a pseudogene. CDR3 length: 18 residues. The CDR3 spells CASSKSEQGVSGANVLTF. The CDR3 DNA reads TGTGCCAGCAGCAAAAGTGAACAGGGGGTTTCTGGGGCCAACGTCCTGACTTTC.

This chain connects TRBV28 to TRBJ1-5, with TRBD1 as a possible D gene (6 bases). V shed 6 bases and J shed 0 bases, with 12 bases lying between them. This CDR3 comprises 15 residues. Germline V gene lookup returns CDR1 MDHEN and CDR2 SYDVKM. CDR3 sequence (DNA): TGTGCCAGCAGCCACGGACAGTATAGCAATCAGCCCCAGCATTTT. Translation: CASSHGQYSNQPQHF.

V gene TRBV7-2 combines with J gene TRBJ2-7; tentatively, D is TRBD2 (6 bases). The germline V gene has CDR1 SGHTA and CDR2 FQGNSA. The CDR3 covers 17 residues. Trimming pared 1 base from V and 2 bases from J, leaving 18 bases between. In DNA form, the CDR3 reads TGTGCCAGCAGCTTAGTCTTCACTAGCCTGGAAACCTACGAGCAGTACTTC. Protein: CASSLVFTSLETYEQYF.

The rearrangement joins TRBV7-9 to TRBJ2-1, with D tentatively TRBD2 (6 bases). Germline V lookup: CDR1 SEHNR, CDR2 FQNEAQ (reference sequence). Trimming stripped 5 bases from V and 4 bases from J, with 18 bases between. The CDR3 consists of 16 residues. In nucleotides, the CDR3 is TGTGCCAGCAGCCGGTTCGCTAGCGATTTGTACAATGAGCAGTTCTTC. Translated: CASSRFASDLYNEQFF.

This rearrangement joins TRBV6-5 to TRBJ2-7, with 10 bases matching TRBD1. Per the germline V gene, CDR1 is MNHEY and CDR2 is SVGAGI. The CDR3 is 14 amino acids. V lost 7 bases to trimming and J lost 2 bases; unmatched junction nucleotides: 5. CDR3 sequence reads: CASTTGTGAYEQYF. The CDR3 DNA sequence: TGTGCCAGCACCACCGGGACAGGGGCCTACGAGCAGTACTTC.

This clone has more than one count but fewer than ten. The J gene is TRBJ1-1, the V gene TRBV10-3, with D unresolved. CDR3 length equals 13 residues. Germline-derived CDR1 and CDR2 are ENHRY and SYGVKD. V was trimmed by 11 bases and J by 1 base, leaving 14 bases between them. The CDR3 region is CASRTGENTEAFF. The CDR3 DNA reads as TGTGCCTCCCGGACGGGAGAGAACACTGAAGCTTTCTTT.

This rearrangement joins TRBV7-6 to TRBJ2-2, with 13 bases identical to TRBD2. Germline V gene sequence: CDR1 SGHVS, CDR2 FNYEAQ. The CDR3 loop spans 18 amino acids. V shed 5 bases, J shed 7 bases, and the junction held 13 bases outside the gene matches. DNA for the CDR3: TGTGCCAGCAGCCAGCAGCGCCCGGGACTAGCGGGACACGGGGAGCTGTTTTTT. Protein product: CASSQQRPGLAGHGELFF.

The genes are TRBV5-4 and TRBJ2-5; 9 bases match TRBD2. The germline gives CDR1 SGHNT, CDR2 YYREEE (reference sequence). The CDR3 has 15 residues. V lost 2 bases, J lost 14 bases, and 16 bases stayed unmatched. The CDR3 bases are TGTGCCAGCAGCTTTTTAGCGGGAGCCCCGGGGGATTCATACTTC. As protein: CASSFLAGAPGDSYF.

This chain uses TRBV9 with TRBJ1-1; D ambiguous. The CDR3 is 13 residues long. V shed 0 bases and J shed 3 bases, with 6 bases lying between them. Germline CDR1 is SGDLS and CDR2 is YYNGEE. The CDR3 loop reads CASSVASDTEAFF. CDR3 nucleotide sequence: TGTGCCAGCAGCGTAGCGTCGGACACTGAAGCTTTCTTT.

This chain connects TRBV2 to TRBJ1-1, with 7 bases fitting TRBD1. The junction had 6 bases not matched to a gene; V was cut back by 7 bases and J by 1 base. The CDR3 contains 14 residues. Per the germline V gene, CDR1 is SNHLY and CDR2 is FYNNEI. The CDR3 here is CASKTGTANTEAFF. CDR3 DNA sequence: TGTGCCAGCAAAACCGGGACAGCGAACACTGAAGCTTTCTTT.

This sequence joins TRBV15 and TRBJ1-5; unclear D gene. CDR3 length: 14 amino acids. V gave up 7 bases and J gave up 1 base, with 11 bases separating them. In germline, CDR1 is LNHNV, CDR2 YYDKDF (reference sequence). CDR3 protein: CATNSLPSNQPQHF. CDR3 nucleotide sequence: TGTGCCACCAACAGTCTTCCCAGCAATCAGCCCCAGCATTTT.